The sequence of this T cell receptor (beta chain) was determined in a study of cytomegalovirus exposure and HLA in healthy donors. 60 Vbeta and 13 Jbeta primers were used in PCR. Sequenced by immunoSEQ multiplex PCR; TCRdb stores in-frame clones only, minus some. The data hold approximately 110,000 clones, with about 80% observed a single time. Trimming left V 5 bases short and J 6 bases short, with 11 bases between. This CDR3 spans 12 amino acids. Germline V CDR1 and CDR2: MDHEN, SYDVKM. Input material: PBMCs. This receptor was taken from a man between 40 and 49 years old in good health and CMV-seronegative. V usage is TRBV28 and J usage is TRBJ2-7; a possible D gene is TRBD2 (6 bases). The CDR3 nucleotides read TGTGCCAGCAGTACGGGGGTTGGCGAGCAGTACTTC. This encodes CASSTGVGEQYF.